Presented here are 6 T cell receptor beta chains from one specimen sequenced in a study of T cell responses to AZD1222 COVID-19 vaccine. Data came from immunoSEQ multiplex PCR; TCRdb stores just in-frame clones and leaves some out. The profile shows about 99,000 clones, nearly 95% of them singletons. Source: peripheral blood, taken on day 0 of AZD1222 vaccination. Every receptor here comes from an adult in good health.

CDR3 sequence reads: CASSELGHNYNEQFF. In DNA, the CDR3 is TGTGCCAGCAGTGAACTAGGGCACAACTACAATGAGCAGTTCTTC. J is TRBJ2-1 and V is TRBV6-1; D not resolved. Germline CDR1 MNHNS, CDR2 SASEGT. Between the trimmed V and J ends, which lost 2 bases and 3 bases, there was a span of 11 bases. The CDR3 is 15 amino acids.

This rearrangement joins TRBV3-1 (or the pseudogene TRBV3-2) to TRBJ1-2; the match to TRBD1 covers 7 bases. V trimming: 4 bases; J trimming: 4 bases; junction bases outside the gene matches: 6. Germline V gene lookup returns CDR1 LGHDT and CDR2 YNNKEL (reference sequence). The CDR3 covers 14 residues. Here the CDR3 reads CASSPTGPLYGYTF. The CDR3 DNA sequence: TGTGCCAGCAGCCCGACAGGGCCTCTCTATGGCTACACCTTC.

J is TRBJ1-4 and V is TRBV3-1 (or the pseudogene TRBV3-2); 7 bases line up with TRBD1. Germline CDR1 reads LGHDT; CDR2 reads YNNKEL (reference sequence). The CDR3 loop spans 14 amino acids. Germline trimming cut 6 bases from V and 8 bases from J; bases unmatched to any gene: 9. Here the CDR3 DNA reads TGTGCCAGCAGTTACAGGGGTTCGGAGGAAAAACTGTTTTTT. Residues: CASSYRGSEEKLFF.

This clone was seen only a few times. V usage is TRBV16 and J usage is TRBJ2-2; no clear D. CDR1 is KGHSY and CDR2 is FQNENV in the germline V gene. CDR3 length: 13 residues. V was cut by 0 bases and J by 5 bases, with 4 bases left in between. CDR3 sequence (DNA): TGTGCCAGCAGCCAATCTAAGACCGGGGAGCTGTTTTTT. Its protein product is CASSQSKTGELFF.

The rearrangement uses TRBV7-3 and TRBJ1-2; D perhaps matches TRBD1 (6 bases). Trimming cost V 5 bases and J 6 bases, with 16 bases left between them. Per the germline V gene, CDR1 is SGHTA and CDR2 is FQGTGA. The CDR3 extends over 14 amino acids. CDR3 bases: TGTGCCAGCAGCAAAAATGGGGGCGGGGATGGCTACACCTTC. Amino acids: CASSKNGGGDGYTF. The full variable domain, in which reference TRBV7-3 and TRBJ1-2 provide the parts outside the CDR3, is GAGVSQTPSNKVTEKGKYVELRCDPISGHTALYWYRQSLGQGPEFLIYFQGTGAADDSGLPNDRFFAVRPEGSVSTLKIQRTERGDSAVYLCASSKNGGGDGYTFGSGTRLTVV.

The CDR3 loop is CATSEPLAGADTQYF. In nucleotides, the CDR3 is TGTGCCACCAGTGAACCCCTAGCGGGAGCAGATACGCAGTATTTT. The chain is built from TRBV24-1 and TRBJ2-3; TRBD2 matches 10 bases. Trimming cost V 4 bases and J 4 bases; bases outside gene matches: 4. The length of the CDR3 is 15 residues. CDR1 is KGHDR, CDR2 SFDVKD, per germline.